A selection of T cell receptor beta chains follows, all from one sample in a study of T cell repertoires in cytomegalovirus infection. TCRdb used MiXCR to reprocess the reads, holding one entry per CDR3 protein. The sample has roughly 640,000 distinct CDR3 sequences; about 24% are singletons. The sequenced material came from CD8+ T cells from PBMCs. Receptors were obtained from a human donor in good health (CMV status not recorded). Some clones in this sample may be carry-over from other donors' samples. Each CDR3 is given with its conserved first and last residue.

>TRBV7-3
CASSPSTGGGDGYTF
>TRBV5-1
CASSQRTGGRGDTEAFF
>TRBV6-8
CASSSDSIQGGNTEAFF
>TRBV11-2
CASSLVLSQETQYF
>TRBV14
CASTSKDRLNSPLHF
>TRBV20-1
CSVREAETNTGELFF
>TRBV2
CAPGGAETQYF
>TRBV7-8
CASSLENNPKTQYF
>TRBV11-2
CASSDPGQGAEAFF
>TRBV20-1
CSASEANYNEQFF
>TRBV2
CASSDNRLAGGPSSYNEQFF
>TRBV29-1
CSVYQAEAFF
>TRBV20-1
CSASRTIPSESSYNEQFF
>TRBV2
CASSSPRDANSNQPQHF
>TRBV7-3
CASSSLQTGNEQFF
>TRBV7-2
CASSFGGRGTEAFF
>TRBV7-2
CASSPKQGNYGYTF
>TRBV20-1
CSVSEQGLGYGYTF
>TRBV4-3
CASSLRGGAPYNEQFF
>TRBV27
CASSFNGGPQETQYF
>TRBV6-5
CASSWSSGYTEAFF
>TRBV4-1
CASSQARGVTYEQYF